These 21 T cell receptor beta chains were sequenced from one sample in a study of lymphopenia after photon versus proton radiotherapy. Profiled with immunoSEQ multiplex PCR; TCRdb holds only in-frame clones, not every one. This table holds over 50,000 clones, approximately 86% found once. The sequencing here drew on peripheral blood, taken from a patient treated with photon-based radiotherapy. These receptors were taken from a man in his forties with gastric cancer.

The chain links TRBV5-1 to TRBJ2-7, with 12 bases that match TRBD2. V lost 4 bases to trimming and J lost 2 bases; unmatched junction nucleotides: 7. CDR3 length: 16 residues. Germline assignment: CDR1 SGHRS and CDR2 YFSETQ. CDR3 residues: CASSTSSGGAPYEQYF. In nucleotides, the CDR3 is TGCGCCAGCAGCACTTCTAGCGGGGGGGCCCCCTACGAGCAGTACTTC. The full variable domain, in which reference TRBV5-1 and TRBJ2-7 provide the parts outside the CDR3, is KAGVTQTPRYLIKTRGQQVTLSCSPISGHRSVSWYQQTPGQGLQFLFEYFSETQRNKGNFPGRFSGRQFSNSRSEMNVSTLELGDSALYLCASSTSSGGAPYEQYFGPGTRLTVT.

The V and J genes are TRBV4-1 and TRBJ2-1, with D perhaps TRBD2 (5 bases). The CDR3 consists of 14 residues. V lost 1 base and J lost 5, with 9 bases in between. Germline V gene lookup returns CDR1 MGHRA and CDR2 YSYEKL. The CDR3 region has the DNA TGCGCCAGCAGCCAAGTTACTAGAGACAATGAGCAGTTCTTC. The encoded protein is CASSQVTRDNEQFF.

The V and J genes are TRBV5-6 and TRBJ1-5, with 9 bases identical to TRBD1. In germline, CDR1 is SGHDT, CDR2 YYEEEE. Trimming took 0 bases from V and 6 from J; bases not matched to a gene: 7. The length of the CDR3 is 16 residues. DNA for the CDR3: TGTGCCAGCAGCTTGGGTGGGACAGGGTTACCTCAGCCCCAGCATTTT. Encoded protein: CASSLGGTGLPQPQHF.

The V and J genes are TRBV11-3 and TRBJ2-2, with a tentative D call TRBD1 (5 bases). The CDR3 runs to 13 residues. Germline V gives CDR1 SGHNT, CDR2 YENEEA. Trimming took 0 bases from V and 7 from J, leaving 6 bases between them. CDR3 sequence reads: CASSLDQGGELFF. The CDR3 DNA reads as TGTGCCAGCAGCTTAGATCAGGGCGGGGAGCTGTTTTTT. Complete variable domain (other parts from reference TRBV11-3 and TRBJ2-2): EAGVVQSPRYKIIEKKQPVAFWCNPISGHNTLYWYLQNLGQGPELLIRYENEEAVDDSQLPKDRFSAERLKGVDSTLKIQPAELGDSAVYLCASSLDQGGELFFGEGSRLTVL.

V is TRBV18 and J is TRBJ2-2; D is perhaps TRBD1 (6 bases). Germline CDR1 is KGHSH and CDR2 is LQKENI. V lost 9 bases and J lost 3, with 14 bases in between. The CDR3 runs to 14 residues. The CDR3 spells CASTGFQDTGELFF. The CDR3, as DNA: TGTGCCAGTACAGGGTTTCAGGACACCGGGGAGCTGTTTTTT.

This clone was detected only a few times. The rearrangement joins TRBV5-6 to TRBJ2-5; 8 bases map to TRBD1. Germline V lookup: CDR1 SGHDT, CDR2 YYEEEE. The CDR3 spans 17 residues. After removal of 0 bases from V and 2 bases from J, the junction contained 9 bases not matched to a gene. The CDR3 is CASSLGTGYSIQETQYF. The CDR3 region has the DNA TGTGCCAGCAGCTTGGGGACAGGGTACTCTATACAAGAGACCCAGTACTTC.

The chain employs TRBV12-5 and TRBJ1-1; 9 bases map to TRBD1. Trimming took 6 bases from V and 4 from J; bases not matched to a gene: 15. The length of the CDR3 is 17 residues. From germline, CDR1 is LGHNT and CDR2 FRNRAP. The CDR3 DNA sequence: TGTGCTAGTGGCATGGTCCAATTCACAGGGGGCCCCACTGAAGCTTTCTTT. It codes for CASGMVQFTGGPTEAFF.

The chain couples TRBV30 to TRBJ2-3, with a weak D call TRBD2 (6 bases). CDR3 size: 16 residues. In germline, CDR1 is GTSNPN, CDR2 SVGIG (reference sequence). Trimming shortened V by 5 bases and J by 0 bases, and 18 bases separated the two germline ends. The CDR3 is CAWSDGQRVSTDTQYF. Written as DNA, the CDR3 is TGTGCCTGGTCCGACGGGCAGCGGGTAAGCACAGATACGCAGTATTTT. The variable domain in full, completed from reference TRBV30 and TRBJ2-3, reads SQTIHQWPATLVQPVGSPLSLECTVEGTSNPNLYWYRQAAGRGLQLLFYSVGIGQISSEVPQNLSASRPQDRQFILSSKKLLLSDSGFYLCAWSDGQRVSTDTQYFGPGTRLTVL.

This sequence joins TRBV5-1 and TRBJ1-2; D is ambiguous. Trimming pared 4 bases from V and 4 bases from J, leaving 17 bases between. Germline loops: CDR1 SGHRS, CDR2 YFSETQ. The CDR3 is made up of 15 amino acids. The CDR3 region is CASSTMGRGGYGYTF. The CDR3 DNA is TGCGCCAGCAGCACGATGGGGAGAGGAGGCTATGGCTACACCTTC.

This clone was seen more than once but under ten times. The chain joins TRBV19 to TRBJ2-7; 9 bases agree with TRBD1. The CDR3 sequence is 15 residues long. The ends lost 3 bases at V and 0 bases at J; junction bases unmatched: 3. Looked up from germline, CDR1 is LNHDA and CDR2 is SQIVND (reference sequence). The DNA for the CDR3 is TGTGCCAGTAGTATCGGGACAGGGAGCTCCTACGAGCAGTACTTC. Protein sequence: CASSIGTGSSYEQYF.

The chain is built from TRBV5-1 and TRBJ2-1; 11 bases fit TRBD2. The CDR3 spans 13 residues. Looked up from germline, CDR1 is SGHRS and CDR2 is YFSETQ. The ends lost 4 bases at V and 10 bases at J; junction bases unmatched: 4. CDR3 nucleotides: TGCGCCAGCAGCCCCGGGACTAGCGGAGAGCAGTTCTTC. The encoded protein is CASSPGTSGEQFF. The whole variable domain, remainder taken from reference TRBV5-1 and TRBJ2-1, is KAGVTQTPRYLIKTRGQQVTLSCSPISGHRSVSWYQQTPGQGLQFLFEYFSETQRNKGNFPGRFSGRQFSNSRSEMNVSTLELGDSALYLCASSPGTSGEQFFGPGTRLTVL.

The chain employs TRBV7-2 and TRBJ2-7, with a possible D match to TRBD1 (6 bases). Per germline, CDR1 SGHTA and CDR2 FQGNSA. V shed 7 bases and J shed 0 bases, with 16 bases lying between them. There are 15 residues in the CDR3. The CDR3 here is CASTRTGTNSYEQYF. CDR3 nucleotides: TGTGCCAGCACCCGCACCGGGACAAACTCCTACGAGCAGTACTTC.

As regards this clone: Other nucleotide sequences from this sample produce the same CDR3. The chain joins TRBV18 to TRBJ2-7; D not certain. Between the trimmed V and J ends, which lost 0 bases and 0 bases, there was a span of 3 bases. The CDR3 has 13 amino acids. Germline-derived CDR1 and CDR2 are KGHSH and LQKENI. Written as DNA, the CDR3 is TGTGCCAGCTCACCACCCTCCTCCTACGAGCAGTACTTC. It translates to CASSPPSSYEQYF. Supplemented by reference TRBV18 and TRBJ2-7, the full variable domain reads NAGVMQNPRHLVRRRGQEARLRCSPMKGHSHVYWYRQLPEEGLKFMVYLQKENIIDESGMPKERFSAEFPKEGPSILRIQQVVRGDSAAYFCASSPPSSYEQYFGPGTRLTVT.

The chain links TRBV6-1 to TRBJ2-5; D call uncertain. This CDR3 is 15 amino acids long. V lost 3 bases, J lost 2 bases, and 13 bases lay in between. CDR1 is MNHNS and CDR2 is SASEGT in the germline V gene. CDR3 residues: CASSDYPGPQETQYF. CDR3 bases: TGTGCCAGCAGTGACTACCCCGGCCCGCAAGAGACCCAGTACTTC.

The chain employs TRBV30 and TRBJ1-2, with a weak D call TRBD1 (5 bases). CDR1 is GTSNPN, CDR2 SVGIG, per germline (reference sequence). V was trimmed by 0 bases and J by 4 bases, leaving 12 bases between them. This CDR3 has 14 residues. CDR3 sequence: CAWSVRDGAYGYTF. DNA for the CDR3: TGTGCCTGGAGTGTACGAGATGGGGCCTATGGCTACACCTTC.

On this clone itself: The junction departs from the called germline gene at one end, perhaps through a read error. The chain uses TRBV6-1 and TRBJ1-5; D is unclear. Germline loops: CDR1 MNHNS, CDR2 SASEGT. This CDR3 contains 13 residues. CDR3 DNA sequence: TGTGCCACCGAGGAGGGTAGCGATCAGCCCCAGCATTTT. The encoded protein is CATEEGSDQPQHF.

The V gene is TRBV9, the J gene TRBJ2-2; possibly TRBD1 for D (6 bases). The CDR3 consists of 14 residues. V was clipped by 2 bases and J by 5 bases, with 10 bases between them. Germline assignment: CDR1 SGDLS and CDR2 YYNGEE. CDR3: CASSVAGVTGELFF. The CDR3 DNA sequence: TGTGCCAGCAGCGTGGCAGGGGTTACCGGGGAGCTGTTTTTT.

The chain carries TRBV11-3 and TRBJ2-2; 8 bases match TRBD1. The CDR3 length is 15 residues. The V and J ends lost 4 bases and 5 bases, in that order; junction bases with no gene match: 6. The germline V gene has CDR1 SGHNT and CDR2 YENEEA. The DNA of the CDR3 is TGTGCCAGCAGCTCCCAGGGGGCGGGAACCGGGGAGCTGTTTTTT. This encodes CASSSQGAGTGELFF.

As DNA, the CDR3 is TGCGCCAGCAGCTCCCGGGGGGCCATGAACACTGAAGCTTTCTTT. Translated, it gives CASSSRGAMNTEAFF. The J gene is TRBJ1-1, the V gene TRBV5-1; D perhaps matches TRBD1 (6 bases). CDR3 length: 15 residues. With 3 bases removed from V and 0 bases from J, the gap between germline ends came to 12 bases. Germline V gene sequence: CDR1 SGHRS, CDR2 YFSETQ.

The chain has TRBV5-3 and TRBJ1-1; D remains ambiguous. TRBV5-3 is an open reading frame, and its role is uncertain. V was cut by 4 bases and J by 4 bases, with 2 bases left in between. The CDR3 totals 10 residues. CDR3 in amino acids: CARSPTEAFF. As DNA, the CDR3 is TGTGCCAGAAGCCCCACTGAAGCTTTCTTT.

The CDR3 spells CASSLAVGGNYGYTF. DNA of the CDR3: TGTGCCAGCAGCTTAGCGGTAGGGGGGAACTATGGCTACACCTTC. This rearrangement joins TRBV7-8 to TRBJ1-2; D is perhaps TRBD1 (6 bases). Per the germline V gene, CDR1 is SGHVS and CDR2 is FQNEAQ. CDR3 length equals 15 residues. V was shortened by 0 bases and J by 2 bases, with 10 bases between the two germline ends.